The 10 T cell receptor beta chains reported below all come from one sample, sequenced in a study of blood T cell repertoires in COVID-19. Sequencing used immunoSEQ multiplex PCR; TCRdb keeps in-frame clones, though not all of them. Among 380,000 or so clones, more than 75% were seen once, and the ten largest hold more than 1%. The sample comprised peripheral blood. These receptors were obtained from a human donor with acute or convalescent COVID-19. The donor label of this sample is uncertain.

This sequence joins TRBV10-2 and TRBJ1-5; TRBD1 aligns across 8 bases. Germline V gene data show CDR1 as WSHSY and CDR2 as SAAADI. This CDR3 has 15 residues. Trimming removed 2 bases from V and 5 bases from J; junction bases left unmatched: 5. The CDR3 DNA follows: TGCGCCAGCAGTGAGGTGACAGGGGAGTATCAGCCCCAGCATTTT. Its translation: CASSEVTGEYQPQHF.

This chain links TRBV30 with TRBJ1-1, with unresolved D. Trimming stripped 3 bases from V and 4 bases from J, with 24 bases between. The CDR3 is 17 amino acids. Germline V lookup: CDR1 GTSNPN, CDR2 SVGIG (reference sequence). The CDR3 nucleotides are TGTGCCTGGAGGCGGGGAGGGCAGGCATTCTTGTTCACTGAAGCTTTCTTT. Protein product: CAWRRGGQAFLFTEAFF.

The chain combines TRBV28 with TRBJ1-2; no clear D. CDR1 is MDHEN and CDR2 is SYDVKM in the germline V gene. CDR3 length: 14 amino acids. V shed 6 bases and J shed 4 bases, with 15 bases lying between them. The DNA of the CDR3 is TGTGCCAGCAGGGGAGCAATGGCCTCCTATGGCTACACCTTC. It translates to CASRGAMASYGYTF.

The chain employs TRBV12-3 or TRBV12-4 and TRBJ1-1; D is undetermined. V was shortened by 10 bases and J by 11 bases, with 11 bases between the two germline ends. The CDR3 has 9 residues. The DNA of the CDR3 is TGTGCCATAACCCCCGGGGCTTTCTTT. As protein: CAITPGAFF.

The V call is TRBV28, the J call TRBJ1-2, with a tentative D call TRBD1 (6 bases). Germline CDR1 MDHEN, CDR2 SYDVKM. The CDR3 spans 13 residues. V lost 4 bases to trimming and J lost 2 bases, with 8 bases between them. The CDR3 DNA reads TGTGCCAGCAGTTACAGGGCAAACTATGGCTACACCTTC. Its protein is CASSYRANYGYTF.

This sequence joins TRBV4-2 and TRBJ2-7; perhaps TRBD2 as D (5 bases). Deletions cut 0 bases from V and 0 bases from J, with 9 bases between. The germline gives CDR1 LGHNA, CDR2 YNFKEQ. The CDR3 has 15 amino acids. The chain's CDR3 is CASSQELTSSYEQYF. DNA of the CDR3: TGTGCCAGCAGCCAAGAACTTACTAGCTCCTACGAGCAGTACTTC.

For this clone: The same CDR3 is also encoded by other DNA sequences in this sample. This chain joins TRBV6-1 and TRBJ1-5; D gene unclear. The CDR3 consists of 15 residues. Germline V gene sequence: CDR1 MNHNS, CDR2 SASEGT. V was pared by 2 bases and J by 2 bases, with 10 bases between. The CDR3 DNA reads as TGTGCCAGCAGTGAACCCGGGTATGGCAATCAGCCCCAGCATTTT. Translating it yields CASSEPGYGNQPQHF.

The rearrangement links TRBV30 to TRBJ2-7; 9 positions match TRBD1. The CDR3 is made up of 15 amino acids. Germline V gene sequence: CDR1 GTSNPN, CDR2 SVGIG (reference sequence). Germline trimming cut 3 bases from V and 6 bases from J; bases unmatched to any gene: 12. DNA of the CDR3: TGTGCCTGGAGATCCCTCGGGACAGGGAGCGGCGAGCAGTACTTC. Encoded protein: CAWRSLGTGSGEQYF.

The chain combines TRBV5-1 with TRBJ2-1, with 8 bases identical to TRBD2. Germline-derived CDR1 and CDR2 are SGHRS and YFSETQ. The CDR3 covers 15 residues. Unmatched junction bases numbered 12, after V lost 4 bases and J lost 9 bases. This CDR3 reads CASSPYPGLEGEQFF. DNA of the CDR3: TGCGCCAGCAGCCCGTATCCGGGACTAGAGGGTGAGCAGTTCTTC.

This clone was counted a few times. The V call is TRBV5-1, the J call TRBJ2-1; 13 bases match TRBD2. V was clipped by 3 bases and J by 10 bases; unmatched bases: 10. This CDR3 has 16 amino acids. Germline V gene data show CDR1 as SGHRS and CDR2 as YFSETQ. DNA for the CDR3: TGCGCCAGCAGCTGGACCACTAGCGGGAGGGCGGGGGAGCAGTTCTTC. Translation gives CASSWTTSGRAGEQFF.